The TCR beta chain under discussion was sequenced for a study of blood T cells in healthy people across ages. Regarding the study as a whole: A conclusive naive versus antigen-experienced comparison was prevented by the unsorted PBMCs.

This clonotype was seen a few times. The antigen is not known. J gave up 2 bases and V 5 bases, and 20 bases lay outside the gene matches. The CDR3 has 18 amino acids. From germline, CDR1 is SQVTM and CDR2 ANQGSEA. A second PCR of roughly 7 to 11 cycles used a sample-barcoded 5' primer and a J-beta primer mix. In TCRdb, the 5' RACE reads were re-called with MiXCR into one record per CDR3 protein. There are 450,000 to 650,000 distinct CDR3 sequences in the sample; about 24% occur only once, and under 9% lies in the top ten. These data are also associated with another study on T cells of mothers and their children. As reported in that work: Related mother-child pairs showed slightly higher but non-significant overlap than unrelated pairs.

This chain links TRBV29-1 with TRBJ2-7; 8 nucleotides match TRBD2. This clonotype was sampled from a boy younger than 18 in good health. Sequenced input: blood. Here the CDR3 DNA reads TGCAGCGTTCCCAAACGGCATTCTCGGGAGGGAGGACCCTACGAGCAGTACTTC. Amino acid sequence: CSVPKRHSREGGPYEQYF.